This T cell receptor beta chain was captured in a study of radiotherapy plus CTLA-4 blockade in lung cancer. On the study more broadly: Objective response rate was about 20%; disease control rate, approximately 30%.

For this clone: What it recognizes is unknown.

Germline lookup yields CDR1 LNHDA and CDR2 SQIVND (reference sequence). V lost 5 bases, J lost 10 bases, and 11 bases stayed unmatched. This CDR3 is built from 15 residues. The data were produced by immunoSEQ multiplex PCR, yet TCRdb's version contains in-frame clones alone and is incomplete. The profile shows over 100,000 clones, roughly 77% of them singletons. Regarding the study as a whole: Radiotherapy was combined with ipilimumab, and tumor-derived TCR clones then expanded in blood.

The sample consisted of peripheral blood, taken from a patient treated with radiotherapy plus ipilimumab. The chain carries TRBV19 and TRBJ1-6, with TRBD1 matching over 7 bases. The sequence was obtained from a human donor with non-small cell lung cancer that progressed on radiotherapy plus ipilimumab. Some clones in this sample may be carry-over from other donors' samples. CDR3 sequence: CASSLTGIVASPLHF. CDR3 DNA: TGTGCCAGTAGTTTGACAGGGATCGTGGCGTCACCCCTCCACTTT.